A selection of T cell receptor beta chains follows, all from one sample in a study of blood T cells in healthy people across ages. TCRdb called the 5' RACE reads again in MiXCR, with one record for every CDR3 protein. Here the sample spans some 1.1 million distinct CDR3 sequences, less than 45% being singletons. Sequencing was carried out using blood. All receptors come from a man between 18 and 35 years old in good health. Each CDR3 is given with its conserved first and last residue. D genes are given only for firm matches. The size of a clone is reported for some rows only, either as once, few or many, or as a class for expanded clones.

DNA: TGTGCCAGCAGCCACAGGACAGGGGGGACCGGGGAGCTGTTTTTT
CDR3: CASSHRTGGTGELFF
size: few
D: TRBD1
J: TRBJ2-2
V: TRBV5-6

DNA: TGTGCCAGCAGCCGAGACACAGGAGACGGCAATCAGCCCCAGCATTTT
CDR3: CASSRDTGDGNQPQHF
size: -
D: -
J: TRBJ1-5
V: TRBV4-2

DNA: TGCAGTGCTACAGCGGAGGAGACCCAGTACTTC
CDR3: CSATAEETQYF
size: -
D: -
J: TRBJ2-5
V: TRBV20-1

DNA: TGTGCCAGCAGCTTAACCCAGGTCCTCCACTTT
CDR3: CASSLTQVLHF
size: once
D: -
J: TRBJ1-6
V: TRBV7-9

DNA: TGCAGTGCTAGAGATCTAACGTACGGCAGGGACTACAATGAGCAGTTCTTC
CDR3: CSARDLTYGRDYNEQFF
size: few
D: -
J: TRBJ2-1
V: TRBV20-1

DNA: TGTGCCAGCAGGGGACAGGGGATCACTGAAGCTTTCTTT
CDR3: CASRGQGITEAFF
size: few
D: TRBD1
J: TRBJ1-1
V: TRBV12-3/TRBV12-4

DNA: TGTGCCAGCAGCTTAGGGGACCTTGTTTTCGGGGCTTTCTTT
CDR3: CASSLGDLVFGAFF
size: -
D: -
J: TRBJ1-1
V: TRBV7-8

DNA: TGTGCCAGCAGCTCTGAAACCAATCAGCCCCAGCATTTT
CDR3: CASSSETNQPQHF
size: few
D: -
J: TRBJ1-5
V: TRBV7-2

DNA: TGTGCCAGCAGCCCGTCAGCGGGGGGGATAGATACGCAGTATTTT
CDR3: CASSPSAGGIDTQYF
size: few
D: TRBD2
J: TRBJ2-3
V: TRBV9

DNA: TGTGCCAGCAGCCACAACGGGGGGCGCAAGGAAAAACTGTTTTTT
CDR3: CASSHNGGRKEKLFF
size: -
D: -
J: TRBJ1-4
V: TRBV3-1

DNA: TGTGCCAGCAGTGAACGTAGCGGGGGCCTCACAGATACGCAGTATTTT
CDR3: CASSERSGGLTDTQYF
size: few
D: TRBD2
J: TRBJ2-3
V: TRBV25-1

DNA: TGCAGTGCTAGAGATCCGGGGTCTAATGAAAAACTGTTTTTT
CDR3: CSARDPGSNEKLFF
size: -
D: -
J: TRBJ1-4
V: TRBV20-1

DNA: TGCAGCGTAGGTATGGCAGTCCCTGGCAGTCTTAATGAGCAGTTCTTC
CDR3: CSVGMAVPGSLNEQFF
size: -
D: -
J: TRBJ2-1
V: TRBV29-1

DNA: TGTGCCAGCAGGGATGCCCTGACCGATACCCCCCAGTTCTTC
CDR3: CASRDALTDTPQFF
size: -
D: -
J: TRBJ2-1
V: TRBV6-6

DNA: TGTGCCAGCCTGACAGGCAGCTCCTACAATGAGCAGTTCTTC
CDR3: CASLTGSSYNEQFF
size: -
D: -
J: TRBJ2-1
V: TRBV7-9

DNA: TGTGCCAGCAGCCAAGTTCTTGGCAGGCCTGAAGCTTTCTTT
CDR3: CASSQVLGRPEAFF
size: -
D: -
J: TRBJ1-1
V: TRBV4-2

DNA: TGTGCCAGCAGCCAAGATGCTACCGGGGGAGATACGCAGTATTTT
CDR3: CASSQDATGGDTQYF
size: -
D: -
J: TRBJ2-3
V: TRBV4-2

DNA: TGTGCCAGCAGTTTCAGACTAGCGGGGGCCTCCTACGAGCAGTACTTC
CDR3: CASSFRLAGASYEQYF
size: -
D: TRBD2
J: TRBJ2-7
V: TRBV6-2/TRBV6-3

DNA: TGTGCCAGCAGCCAAGAGGTGGGGACAGGGGATGGCTACACCTTC
CDR3: CASSQEVGTGDGYTF
size: few
D: TRBD1
J: TRBJ1-2
V: TRBV14

DNA: TGTGCCAGCAGCTCCCGGACAGGGGAGAGGACTGAAGCTTTCTTT
CDR3: CASSSRTGERTEAFF
size: -
D: TRBD1
J: TRBJ1-1
V: TRBV7-6

DNA: TGTGCCACCAAAAGTGGAGGGAACTATGGCTACACCTTC
CDR3: CATKSGGNYGYTF
size: -
D: -
J: TRBJ1-2
V: TRBV25-1

DNA: TGTGCCAGCAGCTTGCTGCGGCTTAGCACAGATACGCAGTATTTT
CDR3: CASSLLRLSTDTQYF
size: -
D: -
J: TRBJ2-3
V: TRBV5-6

DNA: TGTGCCAGCAGTTGGGGAGACAGGGTTCAGTACTTC
CDR3: CASSWGDRVQYF
size: few
D: TRBD1
J: TRBJ2-7
V: TRBV6-2/TRBV6-3

DNA: TGTGCCAGCCACAGGTCAGATACGCAGTATTTT
CDR3: CASHRSDTQYF
size: -
D: -
J: TRBJ2-3
V: TRBV27

DNA: TGTGCCAGCAGTGGCCGCCCGGGACTAGCGGATGAGCAGTTCTTC
CDR3: CASSGRPGLADEQFF
size: few
D: TRBD2
J: TRBJ2-1
V: TRBV6-4

DNA: TGCAGCGTGACAGGGGGAAGCTATGAAAAACTGTTTTTT
CDR3: CSVTGGSYEKLFF
size: few
D: TRBD1
J: TRBJ1-4
V: TRBV29-1

DNA: TGTGCCAGCAGTGAACCTCAGGGGACAGATCCTTATGGCTACACCTTC
CDR3: CASSEPQGTDPYGYTF
size: -
D: TRBD1
J: TRBJ1-2
V: TRBV25-1

DNA: TGTGCCAGCAGCGCGGATGTGAACACTGAAGCTTTCTTT
CDR3: CASSADVNTEAFF
size: -
D: -
J: TRBJ1-1
V: TRBV7-2

DNA: TGCGCCAGCAGCTTTTGGCCCATACTAGCTAACCTAGACGGGGGCGATCTGCACTACGAGCAGTACTTC
CDR3: CASSFWPILANLDGGDLHYEQYF
size: -
D: -
J: TRBJ2-7
V: TRBV5-1

DNA: TGCGCCAGCAGCCAAGTTGTTTCAATCTCCTACAATGAGCAGTTCTTC
CDR3: CASSQVVSISYNEQFF
size: few
D: -
J: TRBJ2-1
V: TRBV4-3

DNA: TGTGCCAGCAGCCAGAAGGGGGGGGAACAGGTGAGATCATACGAGCAGTACTTC
CDR3: CASSQKGGEQVRSYEQYF
size: -
D: -
J: TRBJ2-7
V: TRBV4-2

DNA: TGTGCCAGCACAAGACAGGGATCTAACTATGGCTACACCTTC
CDR3: CASTRQGSNYGYTF
size: -
D: TRBD1
J: TRBJ1-2
V: TRBV12-3/TRBV12-4

DNA: TGTGCCAGCAGCTTTTTCGGGGAAACTGAAGCTTTCTTT
CDR3: CASSFFGETEAFF
size: -
D: -
J: TRBJ1-1
V: TRBV7-8

DNA: TGCGCCAGCAGACCCCGACAGGGGAAGTTCACAGATACGCAGTATTTT
CDR3: CASRPRQGKFTDTQYF
size: few
D: TRBD1
J: TRBJ2-3
V: TRBV5-1

DNA: TGCAGTGCTAGTCGGAGGAACACTGAAGCTTTCTTT
CDR3: CSASRRNTEAFF
size: few
D: -
J: TRBJ1-1
V: TRBV20-1

DNA: TGTGCCAGTGCGGGACAGTTTAATCAGCCCCAGCATTTT
CDR3: CASAGQFNQPQHF
size: -
D: TRBD1
J: TRBJ1-5
V: TRBV28

DNA: TGTGCCAGCAGTGAGAGGGCCTACCCTGGGGAGCTGTTTTTT
CDR3: CASSERAYPGELFF
size: -
D: -
J: TRBJ2-2
V: TRBV2

DNA: TGTGCCAGCAGCTTAGGGACCTATGGCTGCACCTTC
CDR3: CASSLGTYGCTF
size: -
D: -
J: TRBJ1-2
V: TRBV3-1

DNA: TGTGCCAGCTCACCAGGAAAAATGGTGAACACTGAAGCTTTCTTT
CDR3: CASSPGKMVNTEAFF
size: -
D: -
J: TRBJ1-1
V: TRBV18

DNA: TGTGCCAGCAGTTATCCACAGGAGCGCCTCTTC
CDR3: CASSYPQERLF
size: -
D: -
J: TRBJ2-5
V: TRBV6-2/TRBV6-3

DNA: TGTGTCAGTAGTATGCGAAAATCACCGGGCAATCAGCCCCAGCATTTT
CDR3: CVSSMRKSPGNQPQHF
size: -
D: -
J: TRBJ1-5
V: TRBV19

DNA: TGCGCCAGCAGCGCCTCACAGGGGGGGACAGATACGCAGTATTTT
CDR3: CASSASQGGTDTQYF
size: few
D: -
J: TRBJ2-3
V: TRBV5-1

DNA: TGCGCCAGCAGCCGCCGACTGGGGGGGAACACTGAAGCTTTCTTT
CDR3: CASSRRLGGNTEAFF
size: -
D: -
J: TRBJ1-1
V: TRBV4-1

DNA: TGTGCCAGCAGACGCGGGAGCGCAGATACGCAGTATTTT
CDR3: CASRRGSADTQYF
size: -
D: TRBD2
J: TRBJ2-3
V: TRBV12-3/TRBV12-4

DNA: TGTGCCAGCCGAGTCCCGAGCTCCTACGAGCAGTACTTC
CDR3: CASRVPSSYEQYF
size: few
D: -
J: TRBJ2-7
V: TRBV6-6

DNA: TGTGCCAGCAGCTTAGGGACGTTCCTCGAAGCTTTCTTT
CDR3: CASSLGTFLEAFF
size: few
D: -
J: TRBJ1-1
V: TRBV7-2

DNA: TGTGCCAGCAGCTTCCTGGGTGAAGCTAACTATGGCTACACCTTC
CDR3: CASSFLGEANYGYTF
size: -
D: -
J: TRBJ1-2
V: TRBV7-2

DNA: TGTGCCTGGAGTATTCGAAGAATGAACACTGAAGCTTTCTTT
CDR3: CAWSIRRMNTEAFF
size: -
D: -
J: TRBJ1-1
V: TRBV30

DNA: TGTGCCAGCAGCTTAGACGAGAGAGGGACGGGTGGGGGCCAGGATAATGCTGAAGCTTTCTTT
CDR3: CASSLDERGTGGGQDNAEAFF
size: -
D: -
J: TRBJ1-1
V: TRBV11-1

DNA: TGCAGTGCTAGAGTGGGGTATGAGAACACTGAAGCTTTCTTT
CDR3: CSARVGYENTEAFF
size: -
D: -
J: TRBJ1-1
V: TRBV20-1